The 18 T cell receptor beta chains below were found in one sample sequenced in a study of post-analysis software for immune sequencing data. These receptors have no identified antigens. Researchers reported that TCR beta cDNA libraries carried unique molecular identifiers. TCRdb analysed the PCR reads with MiXCR anew, one entry per CDR3 protein. Of about 540,000 distinct CDR3 sequences listed, around a third are singletons. Broader study findings: There were roughly 5 TRBV segments more frequent in patients than controls, and TRBV5-6, TRBV5-1 and TRBV20-1 were among them.

The sequenced sample was blood. These receptors originate from a girl aged 2 to 17 with multiple sclerosis.

A few counts support this clonotype. The V call is TRBV6-5, the J call TRBJ1-2; D gene ambiguous. V lost 2 bases to trimming and J lost 3 bases, with 7 bases between them. The germline V gene encodes CDR1 MNHEY and CDR2 SVGAGI. The CDR3 contains 13 residues. The CDR3 DNA is TGTGCCAGCAGTTACCCGGGCTACTATGGCTACACCTTC. Amino acids: CASSYPGYYGYTF.

This clonotype occurred once. The junction differs from germline at one of its ends, possibly a read error. The chain combines TRBV20-1 with TRBJ2-1; the match to TRBD2 covers 7 bases. Per the germline V gene, CDR1 is DFQATT and CDR2 is SNEGSKA (reference sequence). The CDR3 consists of 18 residues. The CDR3 DNA is TGCAGTGCTAGAGACTTGGACGTCCGGGGCGGGGACTACAATGGGCAGTTCTTC. This encodes CSARDLDVRGGDYNGQFF.

The J gene is TRBJ1-1, the V gene TRBV7-2; a weak D match, TRBD1 (5 bases). The germline V gene has CDR1 SGHTA and CDR2 FQGNSA. The CDR3 extends over 15 amino acids. V lost 3 bases and J 1 base, leaving 12 bases between the germline ends. DNA for the CDR3: TGTGCCAGCAGCTTTTCACCAGGGAAGAACACTGAAGCTTTCTTT. Translation gives CASSFSPGKNTEAFF. Full variable domain (missing parts from reference TRBV7-2 and TRBJ1-1): GAGVSQSPSNKVTEKGKDVELRCDPISGHTALYWYRQSLGQGLEFLIYFQGNSAPDKSGLPSDRFSAERTGGSVSTLTIQRTQQEDSAVYLCASSFSPGKNTEAFFGQGTRLTVV.

The V gene is TRBV18, the J gene TRBJ2-5; 7 bases are a match to TRBD1. The CDR3 has 15 amino acids. CDR1 is KGHSH, CDR2 LQKENI, per germline. With 3 bases clipped from V and 2 bases from J, the junction kept 6 bases outside the gene matches. The CDR3 DNA is TGTGCCAGCTCACCTGTCGGGACAGCGCAAGAGACCCAGTACTTC. Encoded protein: CASSPVGTAQETQYF.

This clonotype turned up a few times. This sequence joins TRBV5-8 and TRBJ2-5, with 11 bases lining up with TRBD1. TRBJ2-7 explains the end of the DNA better; the J call may be wrong. The germline CDR1 and CDR2 sequences are SGHTS and YDEGEE. The CDR3 length is 15 residues. The CDR3 sequence is CASSLRDRGYHEQYF. The DNA for the CDR3 is TGTGCCAGCAGCTTACGGGACAGGGGGTACCACGAGCAGTACTTC.

This clonotype showed up just a few times. V is TRBV5-1 and J is TRBJ2-3; a weak D match, TRBD1 (5 bases). The CDR3 runs 14 residues. Trimming removed 1 base at V and 5 bases at J, with 11 bases between. Germline CDR1 reads SGHRS; CDR2 reads YFSETQ. The CDR3 sequence: CASSLRGTRDTQYF. DNA of the CDR3: TGCGCCAGCAGCTTGAGGGGCACCCGAGATACGCAGTATTTT.

The chain carries TRBV5-1 and TRBJ2-7; 8 bases match TRBD2. The CDR3 loop spans 14 amino acids. V gave up 4 bases and J gave up 1 base; unmatched junction bases: 4. CDR1 is SGHRS and CDR2 is YFSETQ in the germline V gene. The CDR3 DNA reads as TGCGCCAGCAGCATCGGGGGGGGATCCTACGAGCAGTACTTC. Residues: CASSIGGGSYEQYF.

In its sample, this clonotype was seen many times. The gene calls are TRBV5-5 and TRBJ2-5; D is ambiguous. Germline V gives CDR1 SGHKS, CDR2 YYEKEE (reference sequence). This CDR3 region has 14 residues. V lost 0 bases and J lost 4, with 10 bases in between. The chain's CDR3 is CASSLEVGLETQYF. The CDR3 DNA is TGTGCCAGCAGCTTGGAAGTAGGGTTAGAGACCCAGTACTTC.

This sequence joins TRBV5-4 and TRBJ1-2; D uncertain. The CDR3 extends over 16 amino acids. The V gene's germline CDR1 is SGHNT and CDR2 YYREEE (reference sequence). Trimming pared 3 bases from V and 5 bases from J, leaving 20 bases between. Here the CDR3 DNA reads TGTGCCAGCAGCTCCCCCACCCCGGGCTTTGGATATGGCTACACCTTC. Translated: CASSSPTPGFGYGYTF. Full variable domain (remainder filled in from reference TRBV5-4 and TRBJ1-2): ETGVTQSPTHLIKTRGQQVTLRCSSQSGHNTVSWYQQALGQGPQFIFQYYREEENGRGNFPPRFSGLQFPNYSSELNVNALELDDSALYLCASSSPTPGFGYGYTFGSGTRLTVV.

V usage is TRBV12-3 or TRBV12-4 and J usage is TRBJ2-7; 9 positions match TRBD1. Trimming at V came to 5 bases and at J to 1 base, leaving 12 bases not matched to a gene. The CDR3 has 17 amino acids. The CDR3 DNA sequence: TGTGCCAGCAGTCCCACTCCCGGGACAGGGAATTCCTACGAGCAGTACTTC. Translating gives CASSPTPGTGNSYEQYF.

This clonotype was recorded a few times. The genes are TRBV10-3 and TRBJ2-7; possibly TRBD2 for D (5 bases). CDR1 ENHRY and CDR2 SYGVKD come from the germline V gene. The V end lost 4 bases, the J end lost 1 base, and 8 bases lay between the germline ends. CDR3 size: 13 residues. The chain's CDR3 is CAISGGQSYEQYF. CDR3 in DNA: TGTGCCATCAGTGGAGGGCAATCCTACGAGCAGTACTTC.

The J gene is TRBJ2-7, the V gene TRBV21-1. TRBV21-1 is deemed a pseudogene. CDR3 length equals 15 residues. The CDR3 DNA sequence: TGTGCCAGCAGCAAGCCCAGGCCAAGCTCCTACGAGCAGTACTTC. Its translation is CASSKPRPSSYEQYF.

The chain has TRBV5-1 and TRBJ1-1, with D possibly being TRBD1 (5 bases). V shed 0 bases and J shed 0 bases, with 12 bases lying between them. The CDR3 sequence is 16 residues long. Germline loops: CDR1 SGHRS, CDR2 YFSETQ. The CDR3 nucleotides read TGCGCCAGCAGCTTGGAAGGGGCAGAGGTGAACACTGAAGCTTTCTTT. Its translation is CASSLEGAEVNTEAFF.

The chain combines TRBV2 with TRBJ2-1; D unclear. The germline V and J ends were trimmed by 0 bases and 6 bases, with 6 bases remaining between them. The V gene's germline CDR1 is SNHLY and CDR2 FYNNEI. The CDR3 has 13 residues. CDR3 region: CASSEAPSNEQFF. In DNA form, the CDR3 reads TGTGCCAGCAGTGAAGCGCCCAGCAATGAGCAGTTCTTC.

This clonotype was observed many times. This chain links TRBV2 with TRBJ2-7; the match to TRBD1 covers 7 bases. The CDR3 consists of 12 residues. With V trimmed by 5 bases and J by 5 bases, 3 bases remained unmatched. CDR1 is SNHLY, CDR2 FYNNEI, per germline. The CDR3 coding sequence is TGTGCCAGCAGTCCGCAGGGGGACGAGCAGTACTTC. This translates into CASSPQGDEQYF.

The CDR3 DNA is TGTGCCAGCAGTTACTCGATTTTGGGAGTCGATATGAAGCTGTTTTTT. Protein: CASSYSILGVDMKLFF. The gene calls are TRBV6-2 or TRBV6-3 and TRBJ2-2, with a tentative D call TRBD2 (5 bases). This CDR3 is 16 amino acids long. The ends were cut back, 0 bases at V and 12 bases at J, with 20 bases in the middle. The germline V gene encodes CDR1 MNHEY and CDR2 SVGEGT.

This clonotype was observed a handful of times. The gene calls are TRBV6-5 and TRBJ2-1; D may correspond to TRBD1 or TRBD2 (7 bases each). V dropped 5 bases and J dropped 3 bases, with 14 bases sitting between them. The length of the CDR3 is 15 residues. The V gene's germline CDR1 is MNHEY and CDR2 SVGAGI. CDR3 protein: CASSQGGSYYNEQFF. In nucleotides, the CDR3 is TGTGCCAGCAGTCAGGGGGGGTCGTACTACAATGAGCAGTTCTTC.

The CDR3 DNA sequence: TGCAGTGCTAGGTTAGGGGGCGGACGATCTCAGCCCCAGCATTTT. Translated, it gives CSARLGGGRSQPQHF. This chain joins TRBV20-1 and TRBJ1-5, with 7 bases lining up with TRBD1. CDR1 and CDR2 (germline): DFQATT, SNEGSKA (reference sequence). V was pared by 3 bases and J by 6 bases, with 11 bases of the junction left unmatched. CDR3 length: 15 residues.